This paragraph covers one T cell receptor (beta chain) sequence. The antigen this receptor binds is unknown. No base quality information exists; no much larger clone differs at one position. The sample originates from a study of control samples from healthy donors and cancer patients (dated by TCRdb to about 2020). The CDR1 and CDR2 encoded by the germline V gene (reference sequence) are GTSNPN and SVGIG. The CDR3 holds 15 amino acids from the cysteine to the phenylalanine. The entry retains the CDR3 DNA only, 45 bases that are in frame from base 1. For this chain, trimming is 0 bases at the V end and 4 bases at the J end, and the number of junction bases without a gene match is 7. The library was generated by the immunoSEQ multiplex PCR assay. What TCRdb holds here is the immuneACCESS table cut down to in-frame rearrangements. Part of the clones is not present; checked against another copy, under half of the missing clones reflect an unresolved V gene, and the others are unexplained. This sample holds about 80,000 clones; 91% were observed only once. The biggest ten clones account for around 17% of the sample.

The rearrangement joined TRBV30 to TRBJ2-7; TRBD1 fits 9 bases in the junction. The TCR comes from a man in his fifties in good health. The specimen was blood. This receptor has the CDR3 CAWSVAGTGRYEQYF. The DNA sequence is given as TGTGCCTGGAGTGTGGCCGGGACAGGGAGGTACGAGCAGTACTTC.